This TCR beta chain was captured by sequencing in a study of regulatory dendritic cells for organ transplantation. Only in-frame clones appear in the TCRdb table, and some are missing; sequencing was by immunoSEQ multiplex PCR. The data contain some 11,000 clones, more than 70% of them singletons. Allogeneic regulatory or mature dendritic cells were co-cultured for 4 to 6 days with CFSE-labeled sorted T cells at 1:10. The CDR3 totals 15 residues. In germline, CDR1 is SGDLS, CDR2 YYNGEE. V lost 2 bases, J lost 3 bases, and 8 bases stayed unmatched. Concerning this clone: Its antigen is not known.

General study results and limits: Memory CD8+ clonal expansion seemed more limited with regulatory than mature dendritic cells. Alloreactive memory CD8+ T cell pools varied considerably between individuals. Memory T cells were less diverse than naive, with memory CD8+ most oligoclonal.

Material for sequencing was naive CD8+ T cells from blood cultured with regulatory dendritic cells. Subset reported: CD45RA+ naive T cells. This sequence joins TRBV9 and TRBJ2-7; TRBD2 aligns across 7 bases. This sequence originates from a human donor in good health. CDR3: CASSVGSSGVYEQYF. The CDR3 coding sequence is TGTGCCAGCAGCGTGGGGTCAAGCGGGGTCTACGAGCAGTACTTC.